This TCR beta chain was found in a study of beta chain features in type 1 diabetes. Study results and caveats: Within the patient group, naive, central memory and Treg TCRB repertoires appeared more similar to each other than within healthy donors. Because the template was cDNA, high-expressing cells might be over-represented.

Note on this clone: Its matching antigen is unknown.

The investigators reverse transcribed all of the isolated RNA, so they sequenced expressed TCRB transcripts. Naive, central memory and regulatory T cell samples averaged approximately 3.8 million reads. TCRdb's table, derived via immunoSEQ multiplex PCR, lists solely in-frame clones and lacks some. The data contain a few hundred thousand clones, under 13% of them singletons. V lost 4 bases, J lost 6 bases, and 18 bases lay in between. This CDR3 has 15 residues. Germline-derived CDR1 and CDR2 are MNHNY and SVGAGI (reference sequence). One heparinised draw, averaging approximately 120 mL, was taken per donor.

The chain employs TRBV6-6 and TRBJ1-2; weak D call: TRBD1 (5 bases). Sequencing was performed on central memory CD4+ T cells from blood. The origin of this receptor is a man in his late teens or twenties in good health. The CDR3, as DNA: TGTGCCAGCAGTTCCCTGGGACCCGGGGGGAATGGCTACACCTTC. Amino acid sequence: CASSSLGPGGNGYTF.